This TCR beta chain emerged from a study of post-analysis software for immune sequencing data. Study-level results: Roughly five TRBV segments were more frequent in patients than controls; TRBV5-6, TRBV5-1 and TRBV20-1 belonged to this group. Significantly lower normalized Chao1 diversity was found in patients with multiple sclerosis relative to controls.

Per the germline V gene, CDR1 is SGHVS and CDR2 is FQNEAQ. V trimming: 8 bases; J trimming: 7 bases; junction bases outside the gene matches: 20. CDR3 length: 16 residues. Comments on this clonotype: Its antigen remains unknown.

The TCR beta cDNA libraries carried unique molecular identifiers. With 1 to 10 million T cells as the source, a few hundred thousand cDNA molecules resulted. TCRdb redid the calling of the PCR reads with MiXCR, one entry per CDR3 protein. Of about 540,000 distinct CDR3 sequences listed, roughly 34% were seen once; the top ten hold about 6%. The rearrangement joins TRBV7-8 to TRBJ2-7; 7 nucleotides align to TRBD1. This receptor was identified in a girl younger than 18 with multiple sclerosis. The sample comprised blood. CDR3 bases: TGTGCCAGCGGTCCTCCAGGGGGACCGACCTACAATGAGCAGTACTTC. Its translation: CASGPPGGPTYNEQYF.